The 18 T cell receptor beta chains presented below share a single source sample, sequenced in a study of blood T cells in healthy people across ages. Primed by a sample-barcoded 5' primer and a J-beta primer mix, a second PCR proceeded for about 7 to 12 cycles. TCRdb itself ran the 5' RACE reads through MiXCR, one entry per CDR3 protein. The data show roughly 2 million distinct CDR3 sequences, roughly 52% seen once. Sequencing used blood. These receptors all come from a woman in her 40s in good health.

The J gene is TRBJ2-3, the V gene TRBV24-1; D gene ambiguous. CDR3 length: 13 amino acids. Trimming took 4 bases from V and 6 from J, leaving 10 bases between them. Germline V CDR1 and CDR2: KGHDR, SFDVKD. This CDR3 is CATSDPRLDTQYF. As DNA, the CDR3 is TGTGCCACCAGTGACCCGCGGTTGGATACGCAGTATTTT.

The chain carries TRBV12-3 or TRBV12-4 and TRBJ1-2; no clear D gene. V lost 5 bases and J lost 5, with 15 bases in between. This CDR3 is 14 amino acids long. CDR3 nucleotides: TGTGCCAGCAGTGCGAGAACAGTGTCATATGGCTACACCTTC. Its protein product is CASSARTVSYGYTF.

In this sample, this clonotype turned up a few times. V and J are TRBV24-1 and TRBJ1-5, with a weak D call TRBD1 (5 bases). The V gene lost 4 bases and the J gene lost 4 bases, with 16 bases spanning the gap. Germline V lookup: CDR1 KGHDR, CDR2 SFDVKD. CDR3 length: 16 amino acids. CDR3 protein: CATSDPRQGGNQPQHF. CDR3 coding DNA: TGTGCCACCAGTGACCCGAGGCAGGGTGGAAATCAGCCCCAGCATTTT.

The chain employs TRBV28 and TRBJ2-7, with D tentatively TRBD2 (5 bases). The DNA end is a closer match to TRBJ2-5, so the J assignment may be wrong. The CDR3 runs 16 residues. Germline V gene sequence: CDR1 MDHEN, CDR2 SYDVKM. The CDR3 loop is CASSLFGEKRGETQYF. As DNA, the CDR3 is TGTGCCAGCAGTTTGTTTGGGGAAAAACGAGGGGAGACCCAGTACTTC.

Of note for this clonotype: A read error may explain this, as a much larger clone is one base away. The J gene is TRBJ1-5, the V gene TRBV10-3; unclear D gene. Trimming removed 2 bases at V and 1 base at J, with 3 bases between. Germline V CDR1 and CDR2: ENHRY, SYGVKD. CDR3 length: 13 amino acids. This CDR3 reads CAISERSNQPQHF. The CDR3 DNA reads TGTGCCATCAGTGAGAGAAGCAATCAGCCCCAGCATTTT.

In this sample, this clonotype turned up a few times. This rearrangement joins TRBV2 to TRBJ2-1; 8 bases match TRBD2. The germline CDR1 and CDR2 sequences are SNHLY and FYNNEI. Trimming cost V 0 bases and J 2 bases; bases outside gene matches: 0. This CDR3 has 15 residues. DNA of the CDR3: TGTGCCAGCAGTGAAGCTAGCGGGGCCTACAATGAGCAGTTCTTC. Translated, it gives CASSEASGAYNEQFF.

The chain carries TRBV7-9 and TRBJ1-2, with no clear D. Trimming shortened V by 5 bases and J by 4 bases, and 14 bases separated the two germline ends. The CDR3 is 14 residues long. Germline assignment: CDR1 SEHNR and CDR2 FQNEAQ (reference sequence). The CDR3 DNA reads as TGTGCCAGCAGCAGAAGGCAGGACGGCTATGGCTACACCTTC. Translated, it gives CASSRRQDGYGYTF.

The sample holds a few counts of this clonotype. The CDR3 protein is CASSYGGVIQETQYF. The CDR3 DNA reads as TGTGCCAGCAGTTACGGCGGGGTTATTCAAGAGACCCAGTACTTC. This rearrangement joins TRBV6-2 or TRBV6-3 to TRBJ2-5, with D possibly matching TRBD2 (6 bases). The germline gives CDR1 MNHEY, CDR2 SVGEGT. This CDR3 contains 15 residues. V lost 2 bases, J lost 2 bases, and 12 bases lay in between.

This chain joins TRBV14 and TRBJ2-4; 9 bases line up with TRBD1. CDR1 is SGHDN, CDR2 FVKESK, per germline. The CDR3 has 16 amino acids. The trim removed 4 bases at V and 2 bases at J, leaving 6 bases unmatched. The CDR3 sequence is CASSPRDRVTKNIQYF. CDR3 in DNA: TGTGCCAGCAGCCCCCGGGACAGGGTAACCAAAAACATTCAGTACTTC. The whole variable domain, remainder taken from reference TRBV14 and TRBJ2-4, is EAGVTQFPSHSVIEKGQTVTLRCDPISGHDNLYWYRRVMGKEIKFLLHFVKESKQDESGMPNNRFLAERTGGTYSTLKVQPAELEDSGVYFCASSPRDRVTKNIQYFGAGTRLSVL.

The chain joins TRBV5-6 to TRBJ1-5, with TRBD1 identical over 7 bases. The V segment lost 4 bases and the J segment 2 bases; nucleotides outside the gene matches: 12. The CDR3 spans 17 residues. The germline gives CDR1 SGHDT, CDR2 YYEEEE. The CDR3 nucleotides read TGTGCCAGCAGCGCTGGGACAGCCCAACGGGGCAATCAGCCCCAGCATTTT. Amino acid sequence: CASSAGTAQRGNQPQHF.

The chain employs TRBV5-1 and TRBJ1-2, with D uncertain. The ends were cut back, 2 bases at V and 8 bases at J, with 16 bases in the middle. This CDR3 is built from 14 residues. Germline values: CDR1 SGHRS, CDR2 YFSETQ. The CDR3 loop reads CASSLGPATLGYTF. The CDR3 region has the DNA TGCGCCAGCAGCTTAGGACCGGCGACGCTAGGCTACACCTTC.

This clonotype was observed once. The CDR3 reads CASRPGSGNQPQHF. Written as DNA, the CDR3 is TGTGCCAGCAGACCCGGAAGCGGGAATCAGCCCCAGCATTTT. The gene calls are TRBV27 and TRBJ1-5, with no clear D. The CDR3 runs 14 residues. The germline CDR1 and CDR2 sequences are MNHEY and SMNVEV (reference sequence). The V gene lost 6 bases and the J gene lost 4 bases, with 13 bases spanning the gap.

The CDR3 DNA is TGTGCCACCAGTGACGGACATAACTATGGCTACACCTTC. Protein: CATSDGHNYGYTF. The gene calls are TRBV24-1 and TRBJ1-2, with D tentatively TRBD1 (5 bases). The germline gives CDR1 KGHDR, CDR2 SFDVKD. CDR3 length: 13 amino acids. The germline V and J ends were trimmed by 4 bases and 1 base, with 6 bases remaining between them.

This clonotype was found once. The rearrangement joins TRBV6-1 to TRBJ1-5; TRBD1 agrees at 9 bases. This CDR3 is built from 18 residues. The V gene's germline CDR1 is MNHNS and CDR2 SASEGT. J gave up 0 bases and V 9 bases, and 15 bases lay outside the gene matches. The CDR3 region is CASRLSSGTGFSNQPQHF. Written as DNA, the CDR3 is TGTGCCAGTAGACTCAGCTCCGGGACAGGGTTTAGCAATCAGCCCCAGCATTTT.

This sequence joins TRBV7-9 and TRBJ2-3, with a possible D match to TRBD1 (5 bases). V was shortened by 3 bases and J by 2 bases, with 24 bases between the two germline ends. Germline V gene data show CDR1 as SEHNR and CDR2 as FQNEAQ (reference sequence). This CDR3 region has 19 residues. CDR3 sequence reads: CASSFSPIRDSAFTDTQYF. The CDR3 DNA sequence: TGTGCCAGCAGCTTTTCCCCCATCAGAGACAGCGCATTCACAGATACGCAGTATTTT.

This clonotype was counted only a few times. The chain links TRBV27 to TRBJ1-2, with TRBD1 as a possible D gene (5 bases). The CDR3 is 12 residues long. Germline V gene sequence: CDR1 MNHEY, CDR2 SMNVEV (reference sequence). Trimming stripped 6 bases from V and 1 base from J, with 6 bases between. The DNA of the CDR3 is TGTGCCAGCAGGACAGTTAACTATGGCTACACCTTC. Translating it yields CASRTVNYGYTF.

In this sample, this clonotype turned up many times. This rearrangement joins TRBV7-2 to TRBJ2-5; D may correspond to TRBD1 or TRBD2 (5 bases each). Germline V gene lookup returns CDR1 SGHTA and CDR2 FQGNSA. Deletions cut 8 bases from V and 2 bases from J, with 15 bases between. The CDR3 sequence is 14 residues long. The CDR3 bases are TGTGCCAGCTCACGATCGGGACCACAAGAGACCCAGTACTTC. Translating it yields CASSRSGPQETQYF.

This chain uses TRBV20-1 with TRBJ2-4, with D perhaps being TRBD1 or TRBD2 (6 bases each). The germline gives CDR1 DFQATT, CDR2 SNEGSKA (reference sequence). Trimming shortened V by 5 bases and J by 4 bases, and 18 bases separated the two germline ends. The CDR3 is 15 residues long. The DNA of the CDR3 is TGCAGTGCTGAGGGGGGACCAGCGGCGAAAAACATTCAGTACTTC. Amino acid sequence: CSAEGGPAAKNIQYF.